The clone carrying this T cell receptor (beta chain) has only one observation. Its antigen remains unknown. Sequencing used immunoSEQ multiplex PCR; TCRdb keeps in-frame clones, though not all of them. The sample carries tens of thousands of clones, about 87% recorded once. The V gene's germline CDR1 is SGHRS and CDR2 YFSETQ. Trimming removed 2 bases from V and 3 bases from J, with 14 bases in between. This CDR3 contains 16 residues. The nonmyeloablative bone marrow transplants came from related graft donors, with transient mixed chimerism. This entry comes from a study of Tregs in tolerant kidney transplant recipients. Overall study findings and caveats: Activated donor B cell expansion appeared to reveal the most relevant donor-specific TCRbeta repertoire. No direct test of biological reproducibility was done here. Tolerant patients' donor-specific Tregs expanded beyond overall Tregs, suggesting antigen-driven growth.

This chain connects TRBV5-1 to TRBJ2-2; D gene ambiguous. Material: CD4+ T cells from blood (PBMCs), obtained 6 months after the transplant. The clonotype was recovered from a human patient who received a combined kidney and bone marrow transplant. Certain T cells may be donor cells from the graft. The CDR3 nucleotides read TGCGCCAGCAGCTTTCGGCCTTCCGCGGACACCGGGGAGCTGTTTTTT. Translating it yields CASSFRPSADTGELFF.